Included here is one TCR beta chain sequence, with context. This CDR3 contains 16 residues. V trimming: 5 bases; J trimming: 2 bases; junction bases outside the gene matches: 10. The germline gives CDR1 SGHTA, CDR2 FQGNSA. This sample stems from a study of OX40 agonist ivuxolimab in advanced cancers. TCRdb's table, derived via immunoSEQ multiplex PCR, lists solely in-frame clones and lacks some. Among 17,000 or so clones listed, roughly 77% were seen once. The sequence was obtained from an adult with an advanced solid tumor such as melanoma, head and neck, liver or kidney cancer. The material sequenced was CD4+ or CD8+ T cells sorted from blood, taken in a trial of the OX40 agonist ivuxolimab. This chain uses TRBV7-2 with TRBJ2-7; TRBD2 aligns across 9 bases. This chain's CDR3 is CASSLFVAGVAYEQYF. DNA of the CDR3: TGTGCCAGCAGCCTCTTTGTAGCGGGGGTAGCCTACGAGCAGTACTTC.